This T cell receptor beta chain was sequenced during a study of T cell responses to AZD1222 COVID-19 vaccine. Sequencing used immunoSEQ multiplex PCR; TCRdb keeps in-frame clones, though not all of them. Among 210,000 or so clones, 85% to 95% were seen once, and the ten largest hold around 1%. This CDR3 spans 20 amino acids. Germline lookup yields CDR1 MGHRA and CDR2 YSYEKL. The junction had 20 bases not matched to a gene; V was cut back by 0 bases and J by 6 bases. The receptor was derived from an adult in good health. V gene TRBV4-1 combines with J gene TRBJ1-5, with 7 bases aligning to TRBD1. This material consisted of peripheral blood, taken on day 0 of MenACWY control vaccination. The CDR3 DNA sequence: TGCGCCAGCAGCCAAGATCGGATCGGATATTCCGACAGGGCAAGTCAGCCCCAGCATTTT. It codes for CASSQDRIGYSDRASQPQHF.